This T cell receptor beta chain was retrieved from a study of tumor and adjacent non-tumor tissue in lung cancer. At the level of the study: The cohort had around eleven adenocarcinoma, a couple of squamous cell and 1 small cell patients. About 4.17 million productive TCRbeta reads were obtained per sample on average.

Three rounds of nested PCR, following a modified ARM-PCR protocol, produced the TCRbeta library. TCRdb reanalysed the multiplex PCR reads using MiXCR and keeps one entry per CDR3 protein. The table records 95,000 to 150,000 distinct CDR3 sequences, roughly 67% of them present only once. No cell sorting was done before RNA was extracted from the tissue. Findings and caveats of the study: In normal lung, the top 100 clones were significantly more dominant than in tumor. Shorter survival was associated with higher TCR diversity in tumors.

This CDR3 comprises 17 residues. The germline V gene encodes CDR1 MGHRA and CDR2 YSYEKL. The sample holds one count of this clonotype. Its specificity is not known. At one end the junction does not follow the germline gene, possibly because of a read error. The specimen was lung tumor tissue. V gene TRBV4-1 combines with J gene TRBJ2-3; D might be TRBD1 (6 bases). The TCR comes from a man aged 25 to 45 with non-small cell lung cancer. CDR3: CASSRARTGSSTDTQYF. CDR3 coding DNA: TGCGCTAGCAGCCGAGCCCGCACAGGGTCTAGCACAGATACGCAGTATTTT.